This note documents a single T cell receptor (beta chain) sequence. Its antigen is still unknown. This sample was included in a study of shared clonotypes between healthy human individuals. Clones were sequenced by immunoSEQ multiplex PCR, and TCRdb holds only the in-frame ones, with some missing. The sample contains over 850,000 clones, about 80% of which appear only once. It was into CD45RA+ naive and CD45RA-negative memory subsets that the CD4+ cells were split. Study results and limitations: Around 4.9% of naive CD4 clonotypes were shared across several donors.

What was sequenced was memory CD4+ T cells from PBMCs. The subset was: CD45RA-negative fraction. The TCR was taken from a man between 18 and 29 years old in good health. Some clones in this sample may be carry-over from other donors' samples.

The CDR3, as DNA: TGTGCCAGCACCCTAGGACTAGCGGGAGACGAGACCCAGTACTTC. Translating gives CASTLGLAGDETQYF. The rearrangement links TRBV11-2 to TRBJ2-5; 13 bases match TRBD2. V lost 7 bases, J lost 5 bases, and 7 bases stayed unmatched. Looked up from germline, CDR1 is SGHAT and CDR2 is FQNNGV. There are 15 residues in the CDR3.